This T cell receptor beta chain came from a study of early T cells in non-severe SARS-CoV-2 infection. Study as a whole: Bulk RNA taken from unsorted whole blood was sequenced, leaving chains unpaired. Study results and caveats: Private and CD4 specificities were missed by VDJdb matching, which favored anti-spike CD8 responses.

Researchers tagged individual cDNA molecules with unique molecular identifiers. TCRdb independently ran MiXCR on the 5' RACE reads; one entry per CDR3 protein. Among more than 50,000 distinct CDR3 sequences, roughly 12% were seen once, and the ten largest hold 1.3% to 1.5%. This clonotype was observed a handful of times. The antigen is undetermined. The CDR3 totals 13 residues. Between the trimmed V and J ends, which lost 4 bases and 8 bases, there was a span of 13 bases. Germline V lookup: CDR1 SGHRS, CDR2 YFSETQ. The rearrangement links TRBV5-1 to TRBJ2-1; D is undetermined. The origin of this receptor is an adult who was a healthcare worker with PCR-confirmed SARS-CoV-2 infection or an uninfected control (not recorded which). The sequencing used whole blood, collected at baseline. CDR3 region: CASSQLSADEQFF. CDR3 DNA: TGCGCCAGCAGCCAACTCTCGGCGGATGAGCAGTTCTTC.